The 27 T cell receptor beta chains below were found in one sample sequenced in a study of CD8+ T cells in alopecia areata. Extraction of RNA preceded its reverse transcription into cDNA, which served as the sequencing template. TCRdb's copy holds only in-frame clones and misses some; the assay was immunoSEQ multiplex PCR. This repertoire holds 1,500 to 2,000 clones, and none appear only once. Described time point: mouse skin at time of skin grafting. Source: skin, taken at week 0. These receptors all come from a C3H/HeJ mouse with alopecia areata. These mice share the MHC haplotype H2-k.

Many counts were recorded for this clone. The gene names here belong to mouse. The CDR3 end lies 4 residues beyond the end of the read and is filled in from the germline J gene. V is TRBV29 and J is TRBJ1-1, with TRBD1 matching over 12 bases. V lost 5 bases and J lost 4; bases outside the gene matches: 11. CDR1 MSHET and CDR2 SYDVDS come from the germline V gene. The CDR3 totals 17 residues. The CDR3 loop reads CASSAGTGGGKTTEVFF. Incomplete CDR3 DNA: TGTGCTAGCAGTGCCGGGACAGGGGGCGGGAAAACCACA.

By its share, this clone is medium-sized. Mouse gene names apply. The read comes to an end 3 residues before the CDR3 does, leaving the germline J gene to fill in the end. The chain couples TRBV19 to TRBJ1-6; D gene ambiguous. TRBJ1-6 is an ORF for which the function is uncertain. The ends were cut back, 2 bases at V and 8 bases at J, with 11 bases in the middle. Germline lookup yields CDR1 FNHDT and CDR2 SITEND (reference sequence). The CDR3 extends over 14 amino acids. The CDR3 bases that were read are TGTGCCAGCAGTATGATTTGGGGTTATTCGCCC. Translated, it gives CASSMIWGYSP. The whole CDR3 reads CASSMIWGYSPLYF.

This clone is judged medium-sized. Genes and germline come from the mouse. With the read ending 4 residues before the CDR3 end, the germline J gene is used to fill in that end. The chain recombines TRBV13-1 with TRBJ1-2, with 7 positions matching TRBD1. CDR1 is NSHNY and CDR2 is SYGAGN in the germline V gene. Losses at the gene ends were 3 bases for V and 2 bases for J; bases not matched to a gene: 4. The CDR3 is 14 amino acids. The DNA read from the CDR3 is TGTGCCAGCAGTGGAGGGGGCGGGAACTCC. It translates to CASSGGGGNS. The complete CDR3 reads CASSGGGGNSDYTF.

Within the sample, this clone is medium-sized. These gene names are mouse names. The read is 4 residues too short to cover the CDR3 end, so that end is filled in from the germline J gene. The chain combines TRBV5 with TRBJ2-2; 11 nucleotides line up with TRBD2. V lost 3 bases and J lost 0; bases outside the gene matches: 0. This CDR3 has 16 amino acids. Germline CDR1 and CDR2: LGHNA and YNLKQL (reference sequence). The CDR3 sequence is CASSQGLGANTGQLYF. Partial CDR3 DNA: TGTGCCAGCAGCCAGGGACTGGGGGCAAACACCGGG.

This clone is medium-sized within its sample. Germline and genes here are mouse. The CDR3 end lies 4 residues beyond the end of the read and is filled in from the germline J gene. This chain links TRBV14 with TRBJ2-1; D gene uncertain. Germline loops: CDR1 SGHDT, CDR2 FRDEAV. V dropped 1 base and J dropped 3 bases, with 5 bases sitting between them. This CDR3 spans 13 amino acids. CDR3: CASSFDIYAEQFF. The sequenced CDR3 bases are TGTGCCAGCAGTTTCGACATCTATGCT.

This clone is medium-sized. Genes and germline are mouse. The sequence runs out 4 residues before the end of the CDR3; the remainder is reconstructed from the germline J gene. The gene calls are TRBV13-2 and TRBJ2-2; a weak D match, TRBD1 (5 bases). Trimming took off 0 bases at V and 5 bases at J, with 11 bases between the two ends. The V gene's germline CDR1 is NNHNN and CDR2 SYGAGS (reference sequence). The CDR3 sequence is 15 residues long. CDR3 residues: CASGDVREGTGQLYF. The part of the CDR3 DNA that was read is TGTGCCAGCGGTGATGTGCGGGAGGGGACCGGG.

Judged by abundance, this clone is medium-sized. Genes here carry mouse names. The CDR3 end lies 4 residues beyond the end of the read and is filled in from the germline J gene. The V and J genes are TRBV13-3 and TRBJ2-4; TRBD1 might be the D (5 bases). Germline lookup yields CDR1 NNHDY and CDR2 SYVADS. The ends were cut back, 1 base at V and 1 base at J, with 10 bases in the middle. This CDR3 has 15 amino acids. CDR3 bases read: TGTGCCAGCAGTGATCCCAGGGTTGGTCAAAAC. Translated: CASSDPRVGQN. The full CDR3 protein reads CASSDPRVGQNTLYF.

This clone is classed as medium-sized. Gene names and germline refer to mouse. The read finishes 4 residues shy of the CDR3 end, and the germline J gene is used to complete it. This sequence joins TRBV13-1 and TRBJ2-4; tentatively, D is TRBD2 (6 bases). This CDR3 is built from 14 residues. V was trimmed by 7 bases and J by 0 bases, leaving 12 bases between them. The V gene's germline CDR1 is NSHNY and CDR2 SYGAGN. The CDR3 loop is CASRGGSSQNTLYF. Incomplete CDR3 DNA: TGTGCCAGCCGCGGGGGGTCTAGTCAAAAC.

By sample fraction, this clone is large. Mouse gene names apply. From the germline J gene comes the end of the CDR3, since the read stops 4 residues before it. The gene calls are TRBV17 and TRBJ2-1; 10 nucleotides line up with TRBD2. CDR1 and CDR2 (germline): MNHDT, YYDKIL. CDR3 length: 14 amino acids. CDR3 region: CASTSGGARAEQFF. CDR3 DNA, as far as it was read: TGTGCTAGCACCTCTGGGGGGGCGCGCGCT.

With respect to this clone: Gene names follow the mouse nomenclature. The read gets to within 4 residues of the CDR3 end, and the germline J gene fills in the rest. V is TRBV14 and J is TRBJ2-4; D is perhaps TRBD1 (6 bases). The CDR3 is 14 residues long. Trimming took 5 bases from V and 2 from J, leaving 12 bases between them. The germline V gene encodes CDR1 SGHDT and CDR2 FRDEAV. This CDR3 is CASSSQGDQNTLYF. CDR3 bases read: TGTGCCAGCAGCTCACAGGGAGATCAAAAC.

In its sample, this clone is medium-sized (0.01 to 0.1%). Genes here carry mouse names. The missing CDR3 end, 4 residues past where the read stops, is filled in from the germline J gene. The rearrangement uses TRBV13-3 and TRBJ2-5; TRBD1 matches at 9 bases. CDR3 length: 15 residues. J gave up 3 bases and V 2 bases, and 4 bases lay outside the gene matches. CDR1 and CDR2 (germline): NNHDY, SYVADS. CDR3 loop: CASSEQGAEQDTQYF. CDR3 DNA, as far as it was read: TGTGCCAGCAGTGAACAGGGGGCGGAACAAGAC.

This clone is labeled as medium-sized. Germline and genes: mouse. The read falls 4 residues short of the CDR3 end, and the missing part is taken from the germline J gene. This chain links TRBV1 with TRBJ2-7; 8 nucleotides agree with TRBD2. The CDR3 sequence is 14 residues long. The V segment lost 4 bases and the J segment 3 bases; nucleotides outside the gene matches: 5. CDR1 and CDR2 (germline): NSQYPW, LRSPGD (reference sequence). The covered CDR3 bases are TGCACCTGCAGTGGGCTGGGGGGATACTAT. Its protein is CTCSGLGGYY. The full CDR3 is CTCSGLGGYYEQYF.

This clone is large (0.1 to 1%) in the sample. Mouse names are used for the genes. The DNA ends 3 residues before the CDR3 does, and the rest of the CDR3 is filled in from the germline J gene. The rearrangement joins TRBV19 to TRBJ1-6, with 7 bases aligning to TRBD1. TRBJ1-6 is classed as an ORF, of uncertain function. The CDR3 spans 14 residues. CDR1 and CDR2 from the germline V gene are FNHDT and SITEND (reference sequence). V lost 5 bases to trimming and J lost 5 bases; unmatched junction nucleotides: 4. The CDR3 loop reads CASRRDRNNSPLYF. Incomplete CDR3 DNA: TGTGCCAGCAGAAGGGACAGAAATAATTCGCCC.

The sample holds many counts of this clone. The listed genes are named as in mouse. Sequencing ends 4 residues short of the CDR3 end; the germline J gene provides the rest. This chain connects TRBV13-2 to TRBJ1-1; no clear D. Trimming took 5 bases from V and 1 from J, leaving 6 bases between them. The length of the CDR3 is 12 residues. From germline, CDR1 is NNHNN and CDR2 SYGAGS (reference sequence). The part of the CDR3 DNA that was read is TGTGCCAGCGGGGCAGGGAACACA. Amino acids: CASGAGNT. The entire CDR3 protein reads CASGAGNTEVFF.

This clone is labeled medium-sized. These gene names are mouse names. The CDR3 end falls 4 residues outside the read, so it is completed with the germline J gene. The V gene is TRBV19, the J gene TRBJ1-1, with 8 positions matching TRBD1. There are 14 residues in the CDR3. The V gene's germline CDR1 is FNHDT and CDR2 SITEND (reference sequence). V shed 4 bases, J shed 4 bases, and the junction held 6 bases outside the gene matches. CDR3 in amino acids: CASSPGQGGTEVFF. CDR3 bases read: TGTGCCAGCAGTCCCGGACAGGGAGGCACA.

In its sample, this clone ranks as medium-sized (0.01 to 0.1%). Any gene name here is a mouse gene name. From the germline J gene comes the end of the CDR3, since the read stops 4 residues before it. The rearrangement joins TRBV14 to TRBJ2-5, with 10 nucleotides matching TRBD1. Looked up from germline, CDR1 is SGHDT and CDR2 is FRDEAV. The CDR3 is 15 residues long. Germline trimming cut 4 bases from V and 1 base from J; bases unmatched to any gene: 3. The CDR3 here is CASSPTGGDQDTQYF. The DNA read from the CDR3 is TGTGCCAGCAGTCCGACAGGGGGCGACCAAGAC.

This clone has just a few counts. Gene labels here are mouse ones. The read stops 4 residues short of the end of the CDR3; the missing end is completed from the germline J gene. The chain uses TRBV2 and TRBJ2-7; 10 bases are shared with TRBD2. V lost 0 bases, J lost 0 bases, and 2 bases stayed unmatched. The CDR3 extends over 16 amino acids. CDR1 and CDR2 (germline): LGHNA, YSYQKL. CDR3 DNA (partial): TGTGCCAGCAGCCAAGAATGGGACTGGGGCTCCTAT. The encoded protein is CASSQEWDWGSY. The CDR3, in full, reads CASSQEWDWGSYEQYF.

This clone is termed medium-sized. The gene names given are mouse names. The DNA ends 4 residues before the CDR3 does, and the rest of the CDR3 is filled in from the germline J gene. The J gene is TRBJ2-4, the V gene TRBV1, with 12 bases fitting TRBD2. CDR3 length: 17 residues. Looked up from germline, CDR1 is NSQYPW and CDR2 is LRSPGD (reference sequence). Partial CDR3 DNA: TGCACCTGCAGTGCAGATTGGGACTGGGGGGCGGAAAAC. This sequence encodes CTCSADWDWGAEN. The complete CDR3 sequence is CTCSADWDWGAENTLYF.

This clone is categorized as medium-sized. The germline and genes are mouse ones. The DNA ends 4 residues before the CDR3 does, and the rest of the CDR3 is filled in from the germline J gene. Other nucleotide sequences in the sample specify the same CDR3. V is TRBV29 and J is TRBJ1-2, with 7 positions matching TRBD1. The germline V gene has CDR1 MSHET and CDR2 SYDVDS. This CDR3 contains 14 residues. V lost 6 bases, J lost 0 bases, and 4 bases stayed unmatched. The CDR3 reads CASSPDRANSDYTF. Partial CDR3 DNA: TGTGCTAGCAGCCCTGACAGGGCAAACTCC.

There are a few counts of this clone. The genes are named according to mouse. CDR3 DNA, as far as it was read: TGTGCCAGCAGCTGGACAGGCTCC. Translation: CASSWTGS. The full CDR3 sequence reads CASSWTGSDYTF. This chain uses TRBV4 with TRBJ1-2, with 7 bases identical to TRBD1. The CDR3 end falls 4 residues outside the read, so it is completed with the germline J gene. Trimming cost V 4 bases and J 4 bases; bases outside gene matches: 0. The CDR3 covers 12 residues. From germline, CDR1 is LGHDT and CDR2 YNNKQL (reference sequence).

Worth noting for this clone: Genes and germline come from the mouse. Coverage ceases 4 residues before the CDR3 finishes, and the germline J gene fills in the end. This chain uses TRBV2 with TRBJ2-7, with 11 bases matching TRBD2. Looked up from germline, CDR1 is LGHNA and CDR2 is YSYQKL. This CDR3 comprises 16 residues. The chain's CDR3 is CASSQDPGTGGYEQYF. The sequenced part of the CDR3 DNA is TGTGCCAGCAGCCAAGATCCGGGGACTGGGGGATAT.

This clone was counted at least ten times. Gene names are mouse gene names. The CDR3 end falls 4 residues outside the read, so it is completed with the germline J gene. The gene calls are TRBV29 and TRBJ2-1; TRBD2 matches 7 bases. V trimming: 2 bases; J trimming: 0 bases; junction bases outside the gene matches: 7. This CDR3 is built from 17 residues. CDR1 and CDR2 (germline): MSHET, SYDVDS. The CDR3 loop is CASSLPGWGNNYAEQFF. Partial CDR3 DNA: TGTGCTAGCAGTTTACCCGGCTGGGGGAATAACTATGCT.

The table lists this clone with many counts. Mouse gene names and germline throughout. Read sequence stops 3 residues before the CDR3 end, and the germline J gene provides the missing end. This rearrangement joins TRBV13-1 to TRBJ1-6; maybe TRBD1 (6 bases). TRBJ1-6 is noted as an ORF with a role that remains uncertain. V was pared by 5 bases and J by 4 bases, with 13 bases between. The germline V gene has CDR1 NSHNY and CDR2 SYGAGN. The CDR3 consists of 15 residues. Incomplete CDR3 DNA: TGTGCCAGCAGGAAGGTGGGACAATATAATTCGCCC. This encodes CASRKVGQYNSP. The CDR3 reads in full as CASRKVGQYNSPLYF.

This clone qualifies as medium-sized. Genes here carry mouse names. Coverage ceases 4 residues before the CDR3 finishes, and the germline J gene fills in the end. The J gene is TRBJ2-7, the V gene TRBV13-1; 11 bases align to TRBD2. The CDR3 runs to 15 residues. The germline V gene encodes CDR1 NSHNY and CDR2 SYGAGN. CDR3 sequence reads: CASSDAGLGGYEQYF. The CDR3 bases that were read are TGTGCCAGCAGTGATGCCGGACTGGGGGGTTAT.

This clone qualifies as medium-sized. The genes are named according to mouse. The sequence runs out 4 residues before the end of the CDR3; the remainder is reconstructed from the germline J gene. The chain uses TRBV5 and TRBJ2-2; 8 positions agree with TRBD1. Germline lookup yields CDR1 LGHNA and CDR2 YNLKQL (reference sequence). This CDR3 has 15 amino acids. With 2 bases clipped from V and 3 bases from J, the junction kept 2 bases outside the gene matches. CDR3 DNA, as far as it was read: TGTGCCAGCAGCCAACAGGGGGCTGACACCGGG. Translation: CASSQQGADTG. The whole CDR3 region reads CASSQQGADTGQLYF.

This clone has more than one count but fewer than ten. Gene names denote mouse genes. The CDR3 end lies 4 residues beyond the end of the read and is filled in from the germline J gene. The chain links TRBV4 to TRBJ2-3; TRBD1 is a possible D gene (5 bases). This CDR3 is 13 amino acids long. Germline assignment: CDR1 LGHDT and CDR2 YNNKQL (reference sequence). Trimming cost V 5 bases and J 1 base, with 7 bases left between them. The sequenced CDR3 bases are TGTGCCAGCAGCAGGGGAGGTGCAGAA. This sequence encodes CASSRGGAE. The full CDR3 protein is CASSRGGAETLYF.

This clone was recorded a few times. Gene names denote mouse genes. The CDR3 goes on 4 residues after the read ends, and that part is filled in from the germline J gene. The chain uses TRBV12-1 and TRBJ2-3, with 12 bases that match TRBD2. Per the germline V gene, CDR1 is SGHSN and CDR2 is HYEKVE. CDR3 length equals 15 residues. This chain's CDR3 is CASSLTGLGGETLYF. The CDR3 DNA, read in part, is TGTGCCAGCTCTCTCACGGGACTGGGGGGAGAA.